The entry below describes one T cell receptor beta chain. This clone was recorded once. No cognate antigen has been identified for it. One base away there is no much larger clone; base qualities are not given. Libraries came from the immunoSEQ multiplex PCR assay. The table was pulled from immuneACCESS by TCRdb, which kept in-frame rearrangements only. Such tables lose some clones; where checked, under half of the loss comes from unresolved V genes, and the rest has no known cause. In this sample the table shows 90,000 to 100,000 clones, 92% of which occur a single time. The top ten clones comprise about 2% of the sample. CDR1 and CDR2, per the germline V gene, are ENHRY and SYGVKD. The CDR3 starts with the cysteine, ends with the phenylalanine, and has 13 residues. Of the read, only the CDR3 DNA is kept; its 39 bases are in frame from base 1. Ends trimmed: V by 8 bases, J by 10 bases; bases unmatched to a gene: 9.

These data originate in a study of T cell changes during pregnancy in multiple sclerosis (dated by TCRdb to between 2018 and 2021). With regard to the full study: The study looked at changes in the T cell repertoire across pregnancy in women with multiple sclerosis.

Sample: peripheral blood, taken after pregnancy. Recombination connected TRBV10-3 to TRBJ2-1, with TRBD1 identical over 9 junction bases. This receptor was obtained from a female donor in good health, enrolled as a control in a pregnancy study. The CDR3 region: CAILPQGAREQFF. The nucleotide sequence is TGTGCCATCCTTCCACAGGGGGCACGCGAGCAGTTCTTC.